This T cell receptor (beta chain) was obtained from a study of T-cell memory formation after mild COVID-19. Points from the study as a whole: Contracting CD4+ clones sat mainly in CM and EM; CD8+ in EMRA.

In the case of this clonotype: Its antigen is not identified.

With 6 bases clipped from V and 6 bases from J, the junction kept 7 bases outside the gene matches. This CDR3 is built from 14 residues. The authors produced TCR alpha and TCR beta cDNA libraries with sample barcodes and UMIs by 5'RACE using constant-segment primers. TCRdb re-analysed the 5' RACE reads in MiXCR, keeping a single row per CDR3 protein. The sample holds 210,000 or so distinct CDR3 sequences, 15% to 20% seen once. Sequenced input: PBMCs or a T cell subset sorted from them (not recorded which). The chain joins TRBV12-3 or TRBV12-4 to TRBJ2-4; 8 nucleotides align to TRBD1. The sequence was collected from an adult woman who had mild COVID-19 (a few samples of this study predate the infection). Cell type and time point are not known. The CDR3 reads CASSSGGVGNIQYF. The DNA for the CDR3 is TGTGCCAGCAGCTCAGGGGGCGTCGGAAACATTCAGTACTTC.